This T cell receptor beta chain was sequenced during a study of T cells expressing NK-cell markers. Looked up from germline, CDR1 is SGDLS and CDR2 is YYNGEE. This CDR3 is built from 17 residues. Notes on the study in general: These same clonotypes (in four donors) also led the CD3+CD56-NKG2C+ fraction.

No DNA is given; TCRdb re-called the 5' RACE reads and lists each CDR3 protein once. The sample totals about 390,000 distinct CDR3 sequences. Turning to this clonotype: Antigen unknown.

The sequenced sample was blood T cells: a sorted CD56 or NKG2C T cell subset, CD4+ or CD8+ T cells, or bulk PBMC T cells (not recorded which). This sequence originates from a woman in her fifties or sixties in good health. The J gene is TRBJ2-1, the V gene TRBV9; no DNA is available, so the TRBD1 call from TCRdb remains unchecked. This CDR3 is CASSVESRSWGGGEQFF. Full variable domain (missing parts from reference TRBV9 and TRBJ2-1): DSGVTQTPKHLITATGQRVTLRCSPRSGDLSVYWYQQSLDQGLQFLIQYYNGEERAKGNILERFSAQQFPDLHSELNLSSLELGDSALYFCASSVESRSWGGGEQFFGPGTRLTVL.